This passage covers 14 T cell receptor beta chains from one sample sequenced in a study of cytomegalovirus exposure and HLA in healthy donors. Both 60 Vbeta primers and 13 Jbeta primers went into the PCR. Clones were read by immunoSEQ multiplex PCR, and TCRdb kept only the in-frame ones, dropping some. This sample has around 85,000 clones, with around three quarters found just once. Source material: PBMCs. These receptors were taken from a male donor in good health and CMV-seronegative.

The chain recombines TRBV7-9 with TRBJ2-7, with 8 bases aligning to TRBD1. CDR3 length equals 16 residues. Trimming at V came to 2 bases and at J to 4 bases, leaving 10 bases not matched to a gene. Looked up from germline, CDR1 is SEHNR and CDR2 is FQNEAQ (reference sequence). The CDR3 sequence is CASSLSRSGGNYEQYF. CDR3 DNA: TGTGCCAGCAGCTTAAGTCGGTCAGGGGGCAATTACGAGCAGTACTTC.

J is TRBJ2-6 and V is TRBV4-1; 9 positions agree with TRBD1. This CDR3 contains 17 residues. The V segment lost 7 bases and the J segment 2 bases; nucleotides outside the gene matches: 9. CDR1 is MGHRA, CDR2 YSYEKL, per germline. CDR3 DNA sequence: TGCGCCAGCAACCTCTACAGGGGGCTCCCTGGGGCCAACGTCCTGACTTTC. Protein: CASNLYRGLPGANVLTF.

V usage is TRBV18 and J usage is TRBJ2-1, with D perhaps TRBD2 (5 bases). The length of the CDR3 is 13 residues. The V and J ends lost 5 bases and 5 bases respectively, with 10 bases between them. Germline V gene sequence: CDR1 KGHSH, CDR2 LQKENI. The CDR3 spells CASSERGDNEQFF. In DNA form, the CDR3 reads TGTGCCAGCTCAGAACGGGGTGACAATGAGCAGTTCTTC.

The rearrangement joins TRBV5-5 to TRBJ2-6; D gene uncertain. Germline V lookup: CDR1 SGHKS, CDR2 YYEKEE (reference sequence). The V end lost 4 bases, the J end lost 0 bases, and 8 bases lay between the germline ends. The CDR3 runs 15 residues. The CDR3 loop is CASSQLGSGANVLTF. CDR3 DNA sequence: TGTGCCAGCAGCCAACTCGGCTCTGGGGCCAACGTCCTGACTTTC.

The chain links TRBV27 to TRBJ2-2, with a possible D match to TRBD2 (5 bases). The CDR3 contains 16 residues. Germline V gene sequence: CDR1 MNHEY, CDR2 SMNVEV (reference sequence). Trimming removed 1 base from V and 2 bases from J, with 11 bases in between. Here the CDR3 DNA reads TGTGCCAGCAGTTTATTCGGGGAGCCCAACACCGGGGAGCTGTTTTTT. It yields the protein CASSLFGEPNTGELFF.

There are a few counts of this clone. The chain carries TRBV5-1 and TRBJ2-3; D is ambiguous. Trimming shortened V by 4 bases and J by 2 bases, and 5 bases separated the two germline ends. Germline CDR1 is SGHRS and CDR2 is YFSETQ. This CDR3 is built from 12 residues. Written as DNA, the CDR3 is TGCGCCAGCAGCCTTAACACAGATACGCAGTATTTT. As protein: CASSLNTDTQYF.

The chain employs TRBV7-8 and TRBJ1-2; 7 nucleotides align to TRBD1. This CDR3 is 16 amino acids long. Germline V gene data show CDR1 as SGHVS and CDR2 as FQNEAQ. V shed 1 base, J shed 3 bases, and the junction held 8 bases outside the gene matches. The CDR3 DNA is TGTGCCAGCAGCTTAGAGACACAGGGGAGGTACTATGGCTACACCTTC. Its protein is CASSLETQGRYYGYTF.

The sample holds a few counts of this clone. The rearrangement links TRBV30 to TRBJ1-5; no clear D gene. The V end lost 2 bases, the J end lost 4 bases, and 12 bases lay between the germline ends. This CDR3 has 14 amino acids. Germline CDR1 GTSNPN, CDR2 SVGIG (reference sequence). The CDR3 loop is CAWSPIIGNQPQHF. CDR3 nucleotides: TGTGCCTGGAGTCCAATCATCGGTAATCAGCCCCAGCATTTT.

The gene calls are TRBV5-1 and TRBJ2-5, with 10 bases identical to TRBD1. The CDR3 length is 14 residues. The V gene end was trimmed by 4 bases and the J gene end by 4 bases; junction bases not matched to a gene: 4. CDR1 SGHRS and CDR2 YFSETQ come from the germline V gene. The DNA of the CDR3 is TGCGCCAGCAGCCCGGGACAGGGGCGAGAGACCCAGTACTTC. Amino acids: CASSPGQGRETQYF.

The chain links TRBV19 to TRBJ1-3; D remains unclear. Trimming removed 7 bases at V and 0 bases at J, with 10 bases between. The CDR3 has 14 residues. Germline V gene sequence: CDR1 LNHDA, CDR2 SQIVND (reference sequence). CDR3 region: CASKTQDSGNTIYF. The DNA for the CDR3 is TGTGCCAGTAAAACCCAGGACTCTGGAAACACCATATATTTT.

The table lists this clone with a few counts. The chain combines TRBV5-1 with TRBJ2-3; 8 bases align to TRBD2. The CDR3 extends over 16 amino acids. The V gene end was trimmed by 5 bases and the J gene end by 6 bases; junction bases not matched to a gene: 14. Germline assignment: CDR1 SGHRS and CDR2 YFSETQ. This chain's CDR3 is CASSQEVAGGRDTQYF. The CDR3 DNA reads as TGCGCCAGCAGTCAAGAGGTGGCGGGAGGTAGGGATACGCAGTATTTT. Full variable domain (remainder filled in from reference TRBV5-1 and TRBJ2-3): KAGVTQTPRYLIKTRGQQVTLSCSPISGHRSVSWYQQTPGQGLQFLFEYFSETQRNKGNFPGRFSGRQFSNSRSEMNVSTLELGDSALYLCASSQEVAGGRDTQYFGPGTRLTVL.

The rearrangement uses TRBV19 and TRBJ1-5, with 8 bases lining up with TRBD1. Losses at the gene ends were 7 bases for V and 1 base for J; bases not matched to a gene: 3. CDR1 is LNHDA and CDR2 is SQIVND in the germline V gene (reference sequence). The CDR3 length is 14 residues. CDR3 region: CASTGGSSNQPQHF. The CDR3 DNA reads TGTGCCAGTACAGGGGGCTCGAGCAATCAGCCCCAGCATTTT.

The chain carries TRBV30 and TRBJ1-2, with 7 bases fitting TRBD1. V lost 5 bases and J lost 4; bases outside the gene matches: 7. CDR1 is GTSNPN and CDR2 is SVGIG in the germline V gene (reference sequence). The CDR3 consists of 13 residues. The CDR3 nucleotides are TGTGCCTGGGTGAGGGGGCCGGGCTATGGCTACACCTTC. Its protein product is CAWVRGPGYGYTF.

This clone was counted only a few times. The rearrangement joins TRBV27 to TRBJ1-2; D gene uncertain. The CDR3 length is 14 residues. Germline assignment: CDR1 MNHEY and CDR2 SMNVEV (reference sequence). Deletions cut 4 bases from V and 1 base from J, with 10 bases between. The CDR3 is CASSSPGSNYGYTF. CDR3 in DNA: TGTGCCAGCAGTTCGCCCGGGAGTAACTATGGCTACACCTTC.